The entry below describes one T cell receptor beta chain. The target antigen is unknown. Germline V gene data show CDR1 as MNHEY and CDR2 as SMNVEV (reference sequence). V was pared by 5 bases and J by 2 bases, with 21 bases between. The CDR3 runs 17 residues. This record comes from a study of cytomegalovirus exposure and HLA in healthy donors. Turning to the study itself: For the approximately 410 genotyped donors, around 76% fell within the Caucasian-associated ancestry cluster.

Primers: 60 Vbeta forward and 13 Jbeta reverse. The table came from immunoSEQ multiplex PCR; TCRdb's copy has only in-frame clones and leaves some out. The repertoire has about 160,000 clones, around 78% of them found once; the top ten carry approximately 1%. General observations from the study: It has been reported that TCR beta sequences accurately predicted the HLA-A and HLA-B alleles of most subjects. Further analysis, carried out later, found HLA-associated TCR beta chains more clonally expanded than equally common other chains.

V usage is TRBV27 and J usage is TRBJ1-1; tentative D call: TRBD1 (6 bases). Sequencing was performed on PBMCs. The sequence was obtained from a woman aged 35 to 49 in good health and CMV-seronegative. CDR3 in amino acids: CASSTGTQGPTNTEAFF. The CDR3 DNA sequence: TGTGCCAGCAGTACCGGGACACAAGGGCCCACTAACACTGAAGCTTTCTTT.